This entry is about one TCR beta chain. The sample is drawn from a study of blood T cells in healthy people across ages. The authors ran a second PCR of roughly 6 to 11 cycles using a sample-barcoded 5' primer and a J-beta primer mix. TCRdb ran MiXCR on the 5' RACE reads and lists one entry per CDR3 protein. This table has over a million distinct CDR3 sequences, 40% to 50% appearing once. The V end was cut by 4 bases, the J end by 0 bases, with 10 bases between. The CDR3 extends over 16 amino acids. The origin of this receptor is a woman aged 18-29 years in good health. The chain carries TRBV12-3 or TRBV12-4 and TRBJ2-6; D is unclear. Source material: blood. The CDR3 nucleotides read TGTGCCAGCAGTTACGAGAGACTCTCTGGGGCCAACGTCCTGACTTTC. Its protein is CASSYERLSGANVLTF.